There are a few counts of the clone carrying this T cell receptor beta chain. Assay: immunoSEQ multiplex PCR; the TCRdb copy retains only in-frame clones and omits some. The table records 98,000 or so clones, around 80% of them present only once. The data derive from a study of control samples from healthy donors and cancer patients. Germline V gene lookup returns CDR1 LNHDA and CDR2 SQIVND (reference sequence). CDR3 length: 14 residues. Trimming removed 6 bases from V and 3 bases from J, with 14 bases in between. What was sequenced was blood. This TCR was recovered from a young man in good health. The chain uses TRBV19 and TRBJ1-2; D gene ambiguous. CDR3 residues: CASRTVGGYYGYTF. The DNA of the CDR3 is TGTGCCAGTAGGACCGTGGGCGGGTACTATGGCTACACCTTC. Supplemented by reference TRBV19 and TRBJ1-2, the full variable domain reads DGGITQSPKYLFRKEGQNVTLSCEQNLNHDAMYWYRQDPGQGLRLIYYSQIVNDFQKGDIAEGYSVSREKKESFPLTVTSAQKNPTAFYLCASRTVGGYYGYTFGSGTRLTVV.